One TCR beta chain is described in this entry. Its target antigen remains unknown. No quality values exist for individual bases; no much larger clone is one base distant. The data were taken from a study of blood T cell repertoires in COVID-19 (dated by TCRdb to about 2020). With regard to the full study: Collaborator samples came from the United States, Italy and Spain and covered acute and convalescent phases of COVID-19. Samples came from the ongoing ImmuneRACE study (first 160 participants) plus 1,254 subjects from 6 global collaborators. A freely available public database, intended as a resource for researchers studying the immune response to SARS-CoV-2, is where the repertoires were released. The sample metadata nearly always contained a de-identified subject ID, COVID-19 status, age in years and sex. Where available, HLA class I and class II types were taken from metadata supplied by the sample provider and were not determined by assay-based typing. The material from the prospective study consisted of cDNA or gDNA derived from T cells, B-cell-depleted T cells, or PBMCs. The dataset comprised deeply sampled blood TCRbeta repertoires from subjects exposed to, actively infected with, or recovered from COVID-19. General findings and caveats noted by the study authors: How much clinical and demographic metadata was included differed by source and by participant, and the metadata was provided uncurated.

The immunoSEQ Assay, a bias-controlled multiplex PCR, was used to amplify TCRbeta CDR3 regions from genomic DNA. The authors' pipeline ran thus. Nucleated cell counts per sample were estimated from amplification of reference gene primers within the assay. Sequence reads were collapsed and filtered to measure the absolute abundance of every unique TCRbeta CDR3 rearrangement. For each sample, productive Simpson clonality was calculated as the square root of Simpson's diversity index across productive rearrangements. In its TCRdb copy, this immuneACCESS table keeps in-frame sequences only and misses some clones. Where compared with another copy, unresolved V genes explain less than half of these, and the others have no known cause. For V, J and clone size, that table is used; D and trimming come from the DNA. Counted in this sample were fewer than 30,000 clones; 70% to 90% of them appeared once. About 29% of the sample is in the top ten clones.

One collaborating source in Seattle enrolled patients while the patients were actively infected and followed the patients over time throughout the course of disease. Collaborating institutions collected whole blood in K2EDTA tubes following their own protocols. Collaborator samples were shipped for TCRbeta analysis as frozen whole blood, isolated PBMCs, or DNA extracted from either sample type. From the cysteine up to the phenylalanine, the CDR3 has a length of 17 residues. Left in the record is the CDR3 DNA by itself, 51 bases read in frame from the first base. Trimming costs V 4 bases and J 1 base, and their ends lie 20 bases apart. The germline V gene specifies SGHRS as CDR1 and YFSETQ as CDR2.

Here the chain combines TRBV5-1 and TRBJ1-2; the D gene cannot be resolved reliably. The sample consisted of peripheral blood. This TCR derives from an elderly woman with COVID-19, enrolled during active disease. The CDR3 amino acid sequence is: CASSPGGGVGINYGYTF. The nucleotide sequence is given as TGCGCCAGCAGCCCGGGTGGTGGTGTCGGGATTAACTATGGCTACACCTTC.